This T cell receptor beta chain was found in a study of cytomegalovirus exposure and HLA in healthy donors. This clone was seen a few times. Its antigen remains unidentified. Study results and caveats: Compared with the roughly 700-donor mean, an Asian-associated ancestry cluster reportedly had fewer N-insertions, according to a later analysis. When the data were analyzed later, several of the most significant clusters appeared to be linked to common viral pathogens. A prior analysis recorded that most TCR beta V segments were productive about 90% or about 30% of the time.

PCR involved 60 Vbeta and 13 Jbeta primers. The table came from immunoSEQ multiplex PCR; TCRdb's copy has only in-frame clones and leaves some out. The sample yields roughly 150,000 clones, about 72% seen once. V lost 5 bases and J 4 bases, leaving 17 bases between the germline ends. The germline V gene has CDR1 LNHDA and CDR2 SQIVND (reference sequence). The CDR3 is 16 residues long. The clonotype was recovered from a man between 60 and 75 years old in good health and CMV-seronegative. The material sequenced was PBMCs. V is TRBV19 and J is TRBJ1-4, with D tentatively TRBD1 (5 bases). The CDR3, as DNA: TGTGCCAGTAGTTTAACAGGAAATGGGAATAATGAAAAACTGTTTTTT. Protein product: CASSLTGNGNNEKLFF.